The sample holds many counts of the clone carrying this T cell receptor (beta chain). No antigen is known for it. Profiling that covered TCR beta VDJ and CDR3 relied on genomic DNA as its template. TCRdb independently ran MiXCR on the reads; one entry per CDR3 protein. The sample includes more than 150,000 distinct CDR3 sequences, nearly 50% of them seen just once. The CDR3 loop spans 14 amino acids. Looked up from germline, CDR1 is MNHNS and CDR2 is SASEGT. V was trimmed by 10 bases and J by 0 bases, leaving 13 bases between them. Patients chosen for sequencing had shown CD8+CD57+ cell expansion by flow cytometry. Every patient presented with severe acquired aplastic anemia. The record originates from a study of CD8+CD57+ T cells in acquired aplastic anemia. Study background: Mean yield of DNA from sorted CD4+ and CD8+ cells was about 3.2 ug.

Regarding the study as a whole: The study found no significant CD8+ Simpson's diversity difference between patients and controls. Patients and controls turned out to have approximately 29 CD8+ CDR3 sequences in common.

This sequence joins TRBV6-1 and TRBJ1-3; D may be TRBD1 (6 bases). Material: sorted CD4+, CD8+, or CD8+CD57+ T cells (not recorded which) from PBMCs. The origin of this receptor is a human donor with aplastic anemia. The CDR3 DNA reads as TGTGCCACCCGACAGGCGTCCTCTGGAAACACCATATATTTT. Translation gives CATRQASSGNTIYF.